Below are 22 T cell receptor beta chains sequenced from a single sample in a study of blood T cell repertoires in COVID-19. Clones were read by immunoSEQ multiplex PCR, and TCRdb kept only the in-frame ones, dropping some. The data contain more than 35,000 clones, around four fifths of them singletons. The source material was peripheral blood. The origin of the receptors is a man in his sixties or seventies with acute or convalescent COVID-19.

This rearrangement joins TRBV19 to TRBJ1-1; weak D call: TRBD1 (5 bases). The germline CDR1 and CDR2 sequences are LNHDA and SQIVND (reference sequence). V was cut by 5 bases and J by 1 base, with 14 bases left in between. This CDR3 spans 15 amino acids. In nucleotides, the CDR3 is TGTGCCAGTAGTGCGCACAGCGGGGGGAACACTGAAGCTTTCTTT. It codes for CASSAHSGGNTEAFF.

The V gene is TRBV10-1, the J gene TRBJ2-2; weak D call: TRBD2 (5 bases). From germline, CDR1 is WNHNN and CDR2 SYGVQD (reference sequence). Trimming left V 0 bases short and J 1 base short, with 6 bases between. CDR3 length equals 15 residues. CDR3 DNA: TGCGCCAGCAGTGAGTCTCGGGGGAACACCGGGGAGCTGTTTTTT. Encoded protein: CASSESRGNTGELFF.

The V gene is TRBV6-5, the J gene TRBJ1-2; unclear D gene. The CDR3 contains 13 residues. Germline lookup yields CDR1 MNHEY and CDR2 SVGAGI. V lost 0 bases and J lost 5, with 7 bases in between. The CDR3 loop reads CASSYSDWYGYTF. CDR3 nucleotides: TGTGCCAGCAGTTACTCAGACTGGTATGGCTACACCTTC.

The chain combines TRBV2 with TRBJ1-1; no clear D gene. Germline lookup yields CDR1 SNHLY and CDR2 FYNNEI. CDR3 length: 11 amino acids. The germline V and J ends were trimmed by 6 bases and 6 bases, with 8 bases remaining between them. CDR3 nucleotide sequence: TGTGCCAGCAGGGCGGTTCCTGAAGCTTTCTTT. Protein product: CASRAVPEAFF.

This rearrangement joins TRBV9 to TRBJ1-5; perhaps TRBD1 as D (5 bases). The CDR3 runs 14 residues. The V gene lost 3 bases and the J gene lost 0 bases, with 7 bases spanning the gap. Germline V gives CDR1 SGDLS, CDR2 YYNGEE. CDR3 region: CASSGGFSNQPQHF. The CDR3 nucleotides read TGTGCCAGCAGCGGGGGCTTTAGCAATCAGCCCCAGCATTTT.

The CDR3, as DNA: TGTGCCAGTAGCCCAGGACAGGGCTATGGCTACACCTTC. It encodes CASSPGQGYGYTF. This chain uses TRBV19 with TRBJ1-2; the match to TRBD1 covers 8 bases. V trimming: 6 bases; J trimming: 4 bases; junction bases outside the gene matches: 4. This CDR3 has 13 residues. CDR1 is LNHDA and CDR2 is SQIVND in the germline V gene (reference sequence).

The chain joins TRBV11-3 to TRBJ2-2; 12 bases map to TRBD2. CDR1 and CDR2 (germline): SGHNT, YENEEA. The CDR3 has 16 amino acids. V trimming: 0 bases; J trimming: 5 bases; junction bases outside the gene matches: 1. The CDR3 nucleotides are TGTGCCAGCAGCTTAGAGGGGACTAGCGGGACCGGGGAGCTGTTTTTT. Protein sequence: CASSLEGTSGTGELFF.

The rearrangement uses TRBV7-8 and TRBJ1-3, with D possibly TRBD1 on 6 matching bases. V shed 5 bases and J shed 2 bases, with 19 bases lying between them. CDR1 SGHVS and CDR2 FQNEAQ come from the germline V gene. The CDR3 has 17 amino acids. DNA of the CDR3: TGTGCCAGCAGCCCCTACAGGGTTTTGATGGCTGGAAACACCATATATTTT. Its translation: CASSPYRVLMAGNTIYF. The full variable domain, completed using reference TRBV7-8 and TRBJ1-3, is GAGVSQSPRYKVAKRGQDVALRCDPISGHVSLFWYQQALGQGPEFLTYFQNEAQLDKSGLPSDRFFAERPEGSVSTLKIQRTQQEDSAVYLCASSPYRVLMAGNTIYFGEGSWLTVV.

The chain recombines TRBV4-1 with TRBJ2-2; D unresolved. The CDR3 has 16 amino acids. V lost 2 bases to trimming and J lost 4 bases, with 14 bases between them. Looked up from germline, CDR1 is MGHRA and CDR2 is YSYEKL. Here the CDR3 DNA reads TGCGCCAGCAGCCAACCCCTGGTGAGCATCACCGGGGAGCTGTTTTTT. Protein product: CASSQPLVSITGELFF.

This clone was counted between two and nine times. CDR3 nucleotide sequence: TGTGCCAGCAGCGTCGACAGGGCTTGGGGGAACACTGAAGCTTTCTTT. Translating gives CASSVDRAWGNTEAFF. The chain carries TRBV5-4 and TRBJ1-1; 7 bases are shared with TRBD1. With V trimmed by 4 bases and J by 1 base, 10 bases remained unmatched. This CDR3 is 16 amino acids long. CDR1 and CDR2 from the germline V gene are SGHNT and YYREEE (reference sequence). Filled out from reference TRBV5-4 and TRBJ1-1, the complete variable domain reads ETGVTQSPTHLIKTRGQQVTLRCSSQSGHNTVSWYQQALGQGPQFIFQYYREEENGRGNFPPRFSGLQFPNYSSELNVNALELDDSALYLCASSVDRAWGNTEAFFGQGTRLTVV.

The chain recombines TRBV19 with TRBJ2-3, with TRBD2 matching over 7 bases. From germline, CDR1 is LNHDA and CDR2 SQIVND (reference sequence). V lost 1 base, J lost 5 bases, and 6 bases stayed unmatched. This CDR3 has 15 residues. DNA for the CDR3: TGTGCCAGTAGTATAGGGCTAGCGGCGGGAGATACGCAGTATTTT. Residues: CASSIGLAAGDTQYF.

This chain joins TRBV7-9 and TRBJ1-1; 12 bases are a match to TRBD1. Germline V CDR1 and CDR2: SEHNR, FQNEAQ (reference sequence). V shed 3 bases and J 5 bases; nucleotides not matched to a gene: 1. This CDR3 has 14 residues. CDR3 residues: CASSLGQGATEAFF. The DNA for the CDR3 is TGTGCCAGCAGCTTGGGACAGGGGGCGACTGAAGCTTTCTTT. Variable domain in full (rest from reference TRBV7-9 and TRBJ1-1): DTGVSQNPRHKITKRGQNVTFRCDPISEHNRLYWYRQTLGQGPEFLTYFQNEAQLEKSRLLSDRFSAERPKGSFSTLEIQRTEQGDSAMYLCASSLGQGATEAFFGQGTRLTVV.

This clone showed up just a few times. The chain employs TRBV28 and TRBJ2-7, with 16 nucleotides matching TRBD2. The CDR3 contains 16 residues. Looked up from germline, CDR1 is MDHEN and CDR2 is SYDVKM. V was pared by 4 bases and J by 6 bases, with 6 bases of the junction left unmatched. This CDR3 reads CASSWGLAGGPSEQYF. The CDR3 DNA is TGTGCCAGCAGTTGGGGACTAGCGGGAGGGCCTTCCGAGCAGTACTTC. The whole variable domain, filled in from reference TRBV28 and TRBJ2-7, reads DVKVTQSSRYLVKRTGEKVFLECVQDMDHENMFWYRQDPGLGLRLIYFSYDVKMKEKGDIPEGYSVSREKKERFSLILESASTNQTSMYLCASSWGLAGGPSEQYFGPGTRLTVT.

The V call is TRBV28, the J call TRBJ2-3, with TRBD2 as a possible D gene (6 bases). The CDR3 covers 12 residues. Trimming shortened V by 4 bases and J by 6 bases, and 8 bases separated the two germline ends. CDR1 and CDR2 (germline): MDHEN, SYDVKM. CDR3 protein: CASSSGRDTQYF. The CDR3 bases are TGTGCCAGCAGTTCTGGGAGGGATACGCAGTATTTT. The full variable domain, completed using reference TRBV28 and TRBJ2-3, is DVKVTQSSRYLVKRTGEKVFLECVQDMDHENMFWYRQDPGLGLRLIYFSYDVKMKEKGDIPEGYSVSREKKERFSLILESASTNQTSMYLCASSSGRDTQYFGPGTRLTVL.

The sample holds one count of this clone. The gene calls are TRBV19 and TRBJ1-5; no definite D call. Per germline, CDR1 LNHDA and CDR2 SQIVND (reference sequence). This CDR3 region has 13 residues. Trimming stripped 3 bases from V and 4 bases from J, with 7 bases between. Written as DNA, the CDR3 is TGTGCCAGTAGTATCCCCGGTAATCAGCCCCAGCATTTT. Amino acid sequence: CASSIPGNQPQHF. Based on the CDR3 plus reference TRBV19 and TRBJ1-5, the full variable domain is DGGITQSPKYLFRKEGQNVTLSCEQNLNHDAMYWYRQDPGQGLRLIYYSQIVNDFQKGDIAEGYSVSREKKESFPLTVTSAQKNPTAFYLCASSIPGNQPQHFGDGTRLSIL.

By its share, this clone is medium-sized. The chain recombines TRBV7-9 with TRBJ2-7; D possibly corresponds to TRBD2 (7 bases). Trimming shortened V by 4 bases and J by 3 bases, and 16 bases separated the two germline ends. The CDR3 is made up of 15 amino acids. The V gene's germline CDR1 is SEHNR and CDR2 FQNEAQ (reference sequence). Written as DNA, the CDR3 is TGTGCCAGCAGCTGGGGGCTAGCGGAAGACTACGAGCAGTACTTC. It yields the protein CASSWGLAEDYEQYF.

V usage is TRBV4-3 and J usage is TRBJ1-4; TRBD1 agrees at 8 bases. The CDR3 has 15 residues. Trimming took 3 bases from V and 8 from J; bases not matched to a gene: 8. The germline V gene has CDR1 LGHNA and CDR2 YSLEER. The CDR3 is CASSQGQAQAEKLFF. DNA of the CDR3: TGCGCCAGCAGCCAGGGACAGGCTCAGGCAGAAAAACTGTTTTTT.

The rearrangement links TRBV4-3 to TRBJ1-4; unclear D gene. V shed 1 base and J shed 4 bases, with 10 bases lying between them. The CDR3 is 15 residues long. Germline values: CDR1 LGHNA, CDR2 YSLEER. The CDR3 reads CASSQGHGDNEKLFF. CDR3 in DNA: TGCGCCAGCAGCCAAGGCCACGGGGATAATGAAAAACTGTTTTTT.

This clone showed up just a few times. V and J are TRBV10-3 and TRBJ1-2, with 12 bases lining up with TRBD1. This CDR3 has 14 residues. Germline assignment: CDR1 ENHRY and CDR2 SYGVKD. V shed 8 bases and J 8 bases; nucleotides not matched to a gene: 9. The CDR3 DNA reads TGTGCCATCTTCCTGGGACAGGGGGCGGGAGGCTACACCTTC. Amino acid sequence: CAIFLGQGAGGYTF.

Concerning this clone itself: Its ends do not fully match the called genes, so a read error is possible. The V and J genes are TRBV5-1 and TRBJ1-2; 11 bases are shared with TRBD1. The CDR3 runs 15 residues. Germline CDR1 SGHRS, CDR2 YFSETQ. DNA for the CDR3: TGCGCCAGCAGTTTGGACAGGGGGCGCACCTATGGCTACACCTTC. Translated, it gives CASSLDRGRTYGYTF.

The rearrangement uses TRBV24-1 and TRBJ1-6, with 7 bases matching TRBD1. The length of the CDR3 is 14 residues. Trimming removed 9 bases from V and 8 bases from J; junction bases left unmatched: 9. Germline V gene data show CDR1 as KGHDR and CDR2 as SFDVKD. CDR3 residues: CATLPEGAYSPLHF. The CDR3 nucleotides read TGTGCCACCCTACCCGAGGGGGCATATTCACCCCTCCACTTT.

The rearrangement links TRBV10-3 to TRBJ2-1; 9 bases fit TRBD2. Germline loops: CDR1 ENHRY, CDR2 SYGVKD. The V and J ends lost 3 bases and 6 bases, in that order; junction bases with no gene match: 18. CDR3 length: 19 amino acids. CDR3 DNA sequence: TGTGCCATCAGTGACTCGGTTGGGAGAGGGACTAGCTTCACCAATGAGCAGTTCTTC. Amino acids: CAISDSVGRGTSFTNEQFF.